Listed below are T cell receptor beta chains from one sample, sequenced in a study of cytomegalovirus exposure and HLA in healthy donors. The protocol was immunoSEQ multiplex PCR, while the TCRdb copy is restricted to in-frame clones and leaves out a portion. The sample holds 180,000 or so clones, approximately 87% seen once. The sample was PBMCs. All receptors derive from a woman aged 25-40 years in good health and CMV-seronegative. Both conserved end residues are trimmed from each CDR3.

V: TRBV14; CDR3: ASSQRTGSNSPLH
V: TRBV4-2; CDR3: ASSQSRTPPQDTQY
V: TRBV2; CDR3: ASRGQGGTDTQY
V: TRBV10-3; CDR3: AIRASLAGGYNEQF
V: TRBV7-2; CDR3: ASSYSGGAWDTQY
V: TRBV7-2; CDR3: ASSLQGVTTDTQY
V: TRBV10-3; CDR3: ATGQAKNIQY
V: TRBV2; CDR3: ASINGTGWHEQF
V: TRBV28; CDR3: ASQDKSTDTQY
V: TRBV18; CDR3: ASSPTVGLAGFETQY
V: TRBV20-1; CDR3: SADKGHEQY
V: TRBV2; CDR3: ASRVQGGADTQY
V: TRBV7-9; CDR3: ASSFSNSLNEQF